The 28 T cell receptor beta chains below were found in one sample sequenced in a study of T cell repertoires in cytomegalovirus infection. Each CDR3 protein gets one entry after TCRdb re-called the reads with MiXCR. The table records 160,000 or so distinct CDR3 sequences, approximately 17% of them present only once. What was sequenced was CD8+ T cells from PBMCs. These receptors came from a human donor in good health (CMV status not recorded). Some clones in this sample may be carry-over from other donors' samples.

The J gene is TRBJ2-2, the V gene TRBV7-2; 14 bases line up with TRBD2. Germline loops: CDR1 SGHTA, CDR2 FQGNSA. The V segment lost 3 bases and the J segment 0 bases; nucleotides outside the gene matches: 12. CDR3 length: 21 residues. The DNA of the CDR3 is TGTGCCAGCAGCTTTCCGGGACTAGCGGGAGTCTGGGAGCCGAACACCGGGGAGCTGTTTTTT. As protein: CASSFPGLAGVWEPNTGELFF.

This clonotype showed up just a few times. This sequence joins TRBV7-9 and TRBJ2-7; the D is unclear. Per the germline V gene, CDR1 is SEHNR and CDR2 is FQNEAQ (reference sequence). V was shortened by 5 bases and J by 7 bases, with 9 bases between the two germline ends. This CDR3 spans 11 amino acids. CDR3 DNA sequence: TGTGCCAGCAGCGCTACCGGGGAGCAGTACTTC. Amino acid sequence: CASSATGEQYF.

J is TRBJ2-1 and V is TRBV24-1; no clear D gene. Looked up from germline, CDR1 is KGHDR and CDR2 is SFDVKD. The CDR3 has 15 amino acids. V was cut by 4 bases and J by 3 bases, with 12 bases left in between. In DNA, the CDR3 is TGTGCCACCAGTGACGCCGATAGTCGCTACAATGAGCAGTTCTTC. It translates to CATSDADSRYNEQFF.

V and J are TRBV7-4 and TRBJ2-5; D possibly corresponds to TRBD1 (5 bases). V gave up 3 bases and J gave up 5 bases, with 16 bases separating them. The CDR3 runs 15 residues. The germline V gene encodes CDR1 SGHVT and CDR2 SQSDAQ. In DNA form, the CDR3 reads TGTGCCAGCAGCTTCGTTCCAGGGAAGAGGGAGACCCAGTACTTC. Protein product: CASSFVPGKRETQYF.

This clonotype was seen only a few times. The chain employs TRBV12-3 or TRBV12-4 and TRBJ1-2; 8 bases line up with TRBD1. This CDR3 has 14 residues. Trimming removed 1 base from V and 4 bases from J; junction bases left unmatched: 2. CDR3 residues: CASSLGTGFYGYTF. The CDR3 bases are TGTGCCAGCAGTTTAGGGACAGGGTTCTATGGCTACACCTTC.

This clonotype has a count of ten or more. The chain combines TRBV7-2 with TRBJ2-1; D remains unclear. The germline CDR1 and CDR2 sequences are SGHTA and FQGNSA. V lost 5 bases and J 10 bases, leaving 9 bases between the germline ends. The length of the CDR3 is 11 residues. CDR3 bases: TGTGCCAGCAGCAACGGGTACGAGCAGTTCTTC. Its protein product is CASSNGYEQFF.

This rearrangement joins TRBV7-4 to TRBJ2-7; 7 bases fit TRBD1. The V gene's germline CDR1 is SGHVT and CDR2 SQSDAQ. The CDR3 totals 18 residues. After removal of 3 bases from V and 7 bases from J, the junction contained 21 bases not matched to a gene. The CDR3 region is CASSLTGSGSPLLQEQYF. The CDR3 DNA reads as TGTGCCAGCAGCTTGACAGGGTCTGGTTCACCCCTTTTACAGGAGCAGTACTTC.

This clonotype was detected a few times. CDR3 coding DNA: TGTGCCAGCAGCTTCCAGGGCAATGAGCAGTTCTTC. It yields the protein CASSFQGNEQFF. The chain uses TRBV7-9 and TRBJ2-1; tentative D call: TRBD1 (5 bases). Trimming cost V 3 bases and J 6 bases, with 6 bases left between them. The germline V gene encodes CDR1 SEHNR and CDR2 FQNEAQ (reference sequence). The CDR3 contains 12 residues.

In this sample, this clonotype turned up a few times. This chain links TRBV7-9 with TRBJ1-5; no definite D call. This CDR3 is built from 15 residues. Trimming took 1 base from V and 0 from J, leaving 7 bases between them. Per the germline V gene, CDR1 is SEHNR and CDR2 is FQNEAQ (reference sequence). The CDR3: CASSLVADSNQPQHF. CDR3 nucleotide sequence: TGTGCCAGCAGCTTAGTAGCGGATAGCAATCAGCCCCAGCATTTT. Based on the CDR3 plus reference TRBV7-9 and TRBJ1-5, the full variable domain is DTGVSQNPRHKITKRGQNVTFRCDPISEHNRLYWYRQTLGQGPEFLTYFQNEAQLEKSRLLSDRFSAERPKGSFSTLEIQRTEQGDSAMYLCASSLVADSNQPQHFGDGTRLSIL.

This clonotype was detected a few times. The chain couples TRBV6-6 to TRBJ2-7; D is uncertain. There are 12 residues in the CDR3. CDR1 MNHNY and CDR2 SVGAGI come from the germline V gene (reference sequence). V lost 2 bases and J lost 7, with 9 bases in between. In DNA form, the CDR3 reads TGTGCCAGCAGTTACAGTGGGGAAGAGCAGTACTTC. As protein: CASSYSGEEQYF.

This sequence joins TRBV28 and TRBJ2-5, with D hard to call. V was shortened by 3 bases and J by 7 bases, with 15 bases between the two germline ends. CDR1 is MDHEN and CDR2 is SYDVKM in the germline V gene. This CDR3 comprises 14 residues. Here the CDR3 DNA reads TGTGCCAGCAGTTTTATGCGCCCTCTAGGGACCCAGTACTTC. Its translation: CASSFMRPLGTQYF.

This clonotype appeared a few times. The CDR3 reads CASSLGGGYGYTF. The CDR3 bases are TGTGCCAGCAGTTTAGGGGGAGGCTATGGCTACACCTTC. This chain links TRBV12-3 or TRBV12-4 with TRBJ1-2; D gene uncertain. Trimming cost V 1 base and J 4 bases, with 7 bases left between them. This CDR3 is 13 amino acids long.

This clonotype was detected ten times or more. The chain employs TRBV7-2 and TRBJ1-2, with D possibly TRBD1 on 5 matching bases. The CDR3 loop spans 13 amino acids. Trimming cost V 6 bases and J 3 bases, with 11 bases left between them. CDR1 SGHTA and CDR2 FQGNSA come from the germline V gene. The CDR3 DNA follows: TGTGCCAGCAGTCCTGGGACGGACTATGGCTACACCTTC. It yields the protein CASSPGTDYGYTF.

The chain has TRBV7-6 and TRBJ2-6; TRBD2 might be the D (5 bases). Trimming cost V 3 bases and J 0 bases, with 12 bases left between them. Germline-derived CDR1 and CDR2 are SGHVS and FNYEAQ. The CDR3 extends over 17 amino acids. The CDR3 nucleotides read TGTGCCAGCAGCTTGACGGGATTGGACTCTGGGGCCAACGTCCTGACTTTC. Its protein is CASSLTGLDSGANVLTF. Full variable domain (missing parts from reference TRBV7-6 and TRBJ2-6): GAGVSQSPRYKVTKRGQDVALRCDPISGHVSLYWYRQALGQGPEFLTYFNYEAQQDKSGLPNDRFSAERPEGSISTLTIQRTEQRDSAMYRCASSLTGLDSGANVLTFGAGSRLTVL.

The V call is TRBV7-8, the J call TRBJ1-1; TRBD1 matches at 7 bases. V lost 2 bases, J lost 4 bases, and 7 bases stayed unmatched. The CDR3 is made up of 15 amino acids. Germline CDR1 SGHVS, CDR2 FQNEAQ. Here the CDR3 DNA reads TGTGCCAGCAGCTTATCAGGGGGAACCGCCACTGAAGCTTTCTTT. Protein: CASSLSGGTATEAFF.

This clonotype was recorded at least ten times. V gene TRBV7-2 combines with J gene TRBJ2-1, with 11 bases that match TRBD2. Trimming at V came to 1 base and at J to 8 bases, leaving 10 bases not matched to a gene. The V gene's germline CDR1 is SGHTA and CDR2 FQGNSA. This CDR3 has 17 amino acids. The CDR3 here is CASSLVSVTSGKDEQFF. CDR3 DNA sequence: TGTGCCAGCAGCTTAGTTTCAGTGACTAGCGGGAAGGATGAGCAGTTCTTC.

CDR3 loop: CSAILAPGDTQYF. CDR3 bases: TGCAGTGCTATACTAGCCCCTGGGGATACGCAGTATTTT. The V gene is TRBV20-1, the J gene TRBJ2-3; weak D call: TRBD2 (6 bases). The germline gives CDR1 DFQATT, CDR2 SNEGSKA (reference sequence). This CDR3 is built from 13 residues. Trimming left V 4 bases short and J 6 bases short, with 14 bases between.

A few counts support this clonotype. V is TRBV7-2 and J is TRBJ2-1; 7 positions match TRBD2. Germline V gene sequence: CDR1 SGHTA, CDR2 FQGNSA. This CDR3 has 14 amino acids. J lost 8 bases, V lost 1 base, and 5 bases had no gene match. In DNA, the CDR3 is TGTGCCAGCAGCTTAGAGCCTGCGGGAGATGAGCAGTTCTTC. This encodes CASSLEPAGDEQFF.

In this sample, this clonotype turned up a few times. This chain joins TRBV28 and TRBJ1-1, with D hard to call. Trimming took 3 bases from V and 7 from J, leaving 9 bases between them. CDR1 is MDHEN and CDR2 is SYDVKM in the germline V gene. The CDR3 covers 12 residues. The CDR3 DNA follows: TGTGCCAGCAGTTTGTGGGGAATTGAAGCTTTCTTT. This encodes CASSLWGIEAFF.

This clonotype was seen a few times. The CDR3 loop is CASSQTSGTGDEQYF. The CDR3 nucleotides read TGCGCCAGCAGCCAAACAAGCGGGACAGGGGACGAGCAGTACTTC. The chain is built from TRBV4-1 and TRBJ2-7; 10 bases are a match to TRBD1. V shed 2 bases and J 5 bases; nucleotides not matched to a gene: 6. This CDR3 has 15 residues. CDR1 and CDR2 from the germline V gene are MGHRA and YSYEKL.

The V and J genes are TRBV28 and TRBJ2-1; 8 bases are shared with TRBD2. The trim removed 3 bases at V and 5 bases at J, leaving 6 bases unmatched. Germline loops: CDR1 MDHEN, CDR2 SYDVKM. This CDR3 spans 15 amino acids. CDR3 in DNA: TGTGCCAGCAGTTTCGGGATAGCGGGAAACAATGAGCAGTTCTTC. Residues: CASSFGIAGNNEQFF.

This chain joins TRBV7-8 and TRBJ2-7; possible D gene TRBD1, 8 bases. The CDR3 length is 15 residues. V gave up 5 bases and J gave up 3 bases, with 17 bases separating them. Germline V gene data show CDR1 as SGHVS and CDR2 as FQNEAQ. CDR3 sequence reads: CASSQGAGAHYEQYF. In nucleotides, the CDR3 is TGTGCCAGCAGCCAGGGGGCGGGAGCCCACTACGAGCAGTACTTC. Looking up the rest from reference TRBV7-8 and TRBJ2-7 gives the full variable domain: GAGVSQSPRYKVAKRGQDVALRCDPISGHVSLFWYQQALGQGPEFLTYFQNEAQLDKSGLPSDRFFAERPEGSVSTLKIQRTQQEDSAVYLCASSQGAGAHYEQYFGPGTRLTVT.

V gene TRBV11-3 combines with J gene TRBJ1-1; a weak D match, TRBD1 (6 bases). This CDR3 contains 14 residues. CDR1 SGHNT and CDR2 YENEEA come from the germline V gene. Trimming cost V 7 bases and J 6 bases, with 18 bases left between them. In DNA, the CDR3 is TGTGCCAGCAAGAAGGGGGGGCGCAGGTCTGAAGCTTTCTTT. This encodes CASKKGGRRSEAFF.

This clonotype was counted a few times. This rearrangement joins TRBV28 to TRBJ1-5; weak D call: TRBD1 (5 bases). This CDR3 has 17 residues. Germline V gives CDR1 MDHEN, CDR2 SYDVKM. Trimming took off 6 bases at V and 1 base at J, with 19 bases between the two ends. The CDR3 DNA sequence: TGTGCCAGCAGACACCGACCAGGGAGTTGGAGCAATCAGCCCCAGCATTTT. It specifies CASRHRPGSWSNQPQHF.

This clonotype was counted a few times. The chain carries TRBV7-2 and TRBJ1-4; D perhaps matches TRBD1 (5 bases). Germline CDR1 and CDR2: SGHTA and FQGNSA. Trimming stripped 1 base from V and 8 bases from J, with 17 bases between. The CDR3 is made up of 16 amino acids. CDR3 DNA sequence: TGTGCCAGCAGCTTAGGCGAGGGGCTCCTGGGGGAAAAACTGTTTTTT. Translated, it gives CASSLGEGLLGEKLFF.

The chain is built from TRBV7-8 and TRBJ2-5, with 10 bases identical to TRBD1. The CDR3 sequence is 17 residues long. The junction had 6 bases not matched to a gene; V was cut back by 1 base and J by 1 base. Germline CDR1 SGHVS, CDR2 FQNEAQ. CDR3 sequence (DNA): TGTGCCAGCAGCTTAGTGGTGGGACAGGGGTTCCAAGAGACCCAGTACTTC. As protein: CASSLVVGQGFQETQYF.

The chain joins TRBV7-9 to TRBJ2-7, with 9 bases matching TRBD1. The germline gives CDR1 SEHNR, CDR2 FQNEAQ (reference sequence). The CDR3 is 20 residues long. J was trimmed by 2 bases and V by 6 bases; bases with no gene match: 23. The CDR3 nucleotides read TGTGCCAGCAGGCCGACCTCGGACAGGGGTGTGCCTACCTCCCCCTACGAGCAGTACTTC. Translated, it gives CASRPTSDRGVPTSPYEQYF.

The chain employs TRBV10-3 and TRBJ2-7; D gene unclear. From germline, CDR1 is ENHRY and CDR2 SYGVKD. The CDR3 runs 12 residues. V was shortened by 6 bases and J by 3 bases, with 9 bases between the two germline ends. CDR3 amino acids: CAISDALYEQYF. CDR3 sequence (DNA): TGTGCCATCAGCGATGCCCTCTACGAGCAGTACTTC.